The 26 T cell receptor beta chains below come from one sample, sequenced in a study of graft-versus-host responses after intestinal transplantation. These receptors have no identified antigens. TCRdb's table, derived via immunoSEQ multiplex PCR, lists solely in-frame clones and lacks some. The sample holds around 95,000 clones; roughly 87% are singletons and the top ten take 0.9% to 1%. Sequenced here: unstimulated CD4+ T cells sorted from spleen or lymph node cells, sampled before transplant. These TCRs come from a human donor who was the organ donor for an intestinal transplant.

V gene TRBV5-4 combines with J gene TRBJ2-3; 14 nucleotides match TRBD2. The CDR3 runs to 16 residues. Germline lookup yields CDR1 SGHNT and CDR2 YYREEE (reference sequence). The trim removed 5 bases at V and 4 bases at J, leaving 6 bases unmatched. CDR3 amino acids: CASSHRLAGGPDTQYF. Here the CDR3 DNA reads TGTGCCAGCAGTCATCGACTAGCGGGGGGGCCAGATACGCAGTATTTT.

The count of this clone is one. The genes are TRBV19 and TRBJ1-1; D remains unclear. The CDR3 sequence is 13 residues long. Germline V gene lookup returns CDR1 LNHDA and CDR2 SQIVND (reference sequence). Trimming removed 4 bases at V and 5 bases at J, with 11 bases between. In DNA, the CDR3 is TGTGCCAGTAGTACTCGTGGGAGTACTGAAGCTTTCTTT. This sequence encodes CASSTRGSTEAFF.

CDR3 protein: CASSPLSGGRGTDTQYF. Here the CDR3 DNA reads TGTGCCAGCAGTCCCCTCAGTGGGGGCCGTGGCACAGATACGCAGTATTTT. The rearrangement joins TRBV14 to TRBJ2-3, with D maybe TRBD1 (6 bases). The germline V gene has CDR1 SGHDN and CDR2 FVKESK. The V gene lost 6 bases and the J gene lost 1 base, with 20 bases spanning the gap. This CDR3 is 17 amino acids long. The full variable domain, with the rest looked up from reference TRBV14 and TRBJ2-3, is EAGVTQFPSHSVIEKGQTVTLRCDPISGHDNLYWYRRVMGKEIKFLLHFVKESKQDESGMPNNRFLAERTGGTYSTLKVQPAELEDSGVYFCASSPLSGGRGTDTQYFGPGTRLTVL.

The CDR3 nucleotides are TGTGCCAGCTCGCAGGGCCCCTGGGATCAGCCCCAGCATTTT. Residues: CASSQGPWDQPQHF. This chain joins TRBV5-5 and TRBJ1-5; the D gene is possibly TRBD1 (5 bases). The length of the CDR3 is 14 residues. With 7 bases removed from V and 5 bases from J, the gap between germline ends came to 16 bases. Germline V gene sequence: CDR1 SGHKS, CDR2 YYEKEE (reference sequence). Full variable domain (outside the CDR3, taken from reference TRBV5-5 and TRBJ1-5): DAGVTQSPTHLIKTRGQQVTLRCSPISGHKSVSWYQQVLGQGPQFIFQYYEKEERGRGNFPDRFSARQFPNYSSELNVNALLLGDSALYLCASSQGPWDQPQHFGDGTRLSIL.

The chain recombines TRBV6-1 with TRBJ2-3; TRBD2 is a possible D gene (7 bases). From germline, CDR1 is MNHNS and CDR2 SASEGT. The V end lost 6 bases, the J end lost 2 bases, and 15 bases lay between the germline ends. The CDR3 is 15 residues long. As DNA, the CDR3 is TGTGCCAGCAGGGGGTGGCGGGGGCCCACAGATACGCAGTATTTT. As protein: CASRGWRGPTDTQYF.

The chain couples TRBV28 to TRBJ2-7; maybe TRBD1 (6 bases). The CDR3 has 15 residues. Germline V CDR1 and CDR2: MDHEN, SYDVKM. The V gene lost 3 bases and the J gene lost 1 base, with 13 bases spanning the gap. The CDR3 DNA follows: TGTGCCAGCAGTTTTGGGGCAGGGGAATCCTACGAGCAGTACTTC. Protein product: CASSFGAGESYEQYF.

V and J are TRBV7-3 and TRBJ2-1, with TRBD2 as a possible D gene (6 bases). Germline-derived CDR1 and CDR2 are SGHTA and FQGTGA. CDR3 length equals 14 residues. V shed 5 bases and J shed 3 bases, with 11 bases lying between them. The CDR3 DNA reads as TGTGCCAGCAGCCTCGGGACTCACTACAATGAGCAGTTCTTC. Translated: CASSLGTHYNEQFF.

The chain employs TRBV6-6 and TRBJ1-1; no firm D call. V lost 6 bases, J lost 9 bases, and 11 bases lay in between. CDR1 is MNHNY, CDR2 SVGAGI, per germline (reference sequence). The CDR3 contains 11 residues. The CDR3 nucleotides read TGTGCCAGCAGCCGCCGAGAGCAAGCTTTCTTT. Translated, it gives CASSRREQAFF.

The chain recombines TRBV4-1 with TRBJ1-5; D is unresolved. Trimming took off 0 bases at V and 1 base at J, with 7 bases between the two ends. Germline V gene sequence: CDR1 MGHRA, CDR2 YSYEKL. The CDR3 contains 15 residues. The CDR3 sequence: CASSQEGGSNQPQHF. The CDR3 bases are TGCGCCAGCAGCCAAGAAGGAGGGAGCAATCAGCCCCAGCATTTT.

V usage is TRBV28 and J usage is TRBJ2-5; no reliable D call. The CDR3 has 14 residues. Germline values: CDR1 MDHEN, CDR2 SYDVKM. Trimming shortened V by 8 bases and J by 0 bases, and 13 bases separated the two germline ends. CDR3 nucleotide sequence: TGTGCCAGCGCCCGGTGGATGGACCAAGAGACCCAGTACTTC. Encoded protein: CASARWMDQETQYF.

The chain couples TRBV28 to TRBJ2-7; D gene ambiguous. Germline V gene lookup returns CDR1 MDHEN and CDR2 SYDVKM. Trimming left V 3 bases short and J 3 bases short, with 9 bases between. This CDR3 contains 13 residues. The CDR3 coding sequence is TGTGCCAGCAGTTTGTACCGAAGCTACGAGCAGTACTTC. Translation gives CASSLYRSYEQYF.

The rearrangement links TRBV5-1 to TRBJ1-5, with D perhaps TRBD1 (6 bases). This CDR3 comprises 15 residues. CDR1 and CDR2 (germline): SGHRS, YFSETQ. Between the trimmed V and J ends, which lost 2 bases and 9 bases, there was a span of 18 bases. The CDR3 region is CASSFMGRGSGPQHF. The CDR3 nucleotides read TGCGCCAGCAGCTTTATGGGCAGGGGTTCAGGGCCCCAGCATTTT.

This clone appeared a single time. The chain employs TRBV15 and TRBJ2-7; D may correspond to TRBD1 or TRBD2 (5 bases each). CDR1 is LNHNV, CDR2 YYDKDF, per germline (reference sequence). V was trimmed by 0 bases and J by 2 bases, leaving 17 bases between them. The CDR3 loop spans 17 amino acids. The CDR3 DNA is TGTGCCACCAGCAGAGATTATGGCCCTCCGGGGCCCTACGAGCAGTACTTC. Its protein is CATSRDYGPPGPYEQYF.

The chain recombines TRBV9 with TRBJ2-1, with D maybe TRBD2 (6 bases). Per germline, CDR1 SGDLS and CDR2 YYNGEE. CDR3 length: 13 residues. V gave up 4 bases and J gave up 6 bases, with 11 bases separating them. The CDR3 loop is CASSLSGGNEQFF. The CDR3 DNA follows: TGTGCCAGCAGCCTGTCCGGGGGCAATGAGCAGTTCTTC.

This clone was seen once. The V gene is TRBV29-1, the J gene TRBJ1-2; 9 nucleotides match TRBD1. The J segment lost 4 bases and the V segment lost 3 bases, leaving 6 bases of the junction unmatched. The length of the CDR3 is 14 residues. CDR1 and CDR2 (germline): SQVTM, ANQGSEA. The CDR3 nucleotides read TGCAGCGTTGAGGAGGACAGGGGCTCCTATGGCTACACCTTC. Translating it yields CSVEEDRGSYGYTF.

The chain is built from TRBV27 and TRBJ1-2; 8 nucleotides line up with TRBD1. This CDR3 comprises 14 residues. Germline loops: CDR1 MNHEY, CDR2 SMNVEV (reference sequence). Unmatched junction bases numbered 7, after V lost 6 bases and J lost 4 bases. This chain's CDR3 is CASRPYRGIYGYTF. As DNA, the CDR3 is TGTGCCAGCAGGCCGTACAGGGGGATCTATGGCTACACCTTC.

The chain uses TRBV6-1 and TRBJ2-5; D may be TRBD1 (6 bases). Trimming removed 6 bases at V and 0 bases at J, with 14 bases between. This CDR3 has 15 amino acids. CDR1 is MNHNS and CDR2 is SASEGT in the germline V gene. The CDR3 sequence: CASSRGGRYQETQYF. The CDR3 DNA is TGTGCCAGCAGCCGTGGGGGCAGGTACCAAGAGACCCAGTACTTC.

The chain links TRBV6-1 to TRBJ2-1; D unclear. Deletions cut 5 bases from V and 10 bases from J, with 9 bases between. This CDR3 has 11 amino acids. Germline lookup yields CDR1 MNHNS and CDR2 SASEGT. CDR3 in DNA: TGTGCCAGCAGTCAGAATTACGAGCAGTTCTTC. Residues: CASSQNYEQFF.

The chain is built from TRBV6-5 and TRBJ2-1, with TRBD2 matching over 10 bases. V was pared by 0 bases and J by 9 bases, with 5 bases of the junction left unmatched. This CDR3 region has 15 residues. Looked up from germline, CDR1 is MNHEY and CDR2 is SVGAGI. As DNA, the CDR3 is TGTGCCAGCAGTTACTCGAGCGGGGGGGAAGGTGAGCAGTTCTTC. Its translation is CASSYSSGGEGEQFF.

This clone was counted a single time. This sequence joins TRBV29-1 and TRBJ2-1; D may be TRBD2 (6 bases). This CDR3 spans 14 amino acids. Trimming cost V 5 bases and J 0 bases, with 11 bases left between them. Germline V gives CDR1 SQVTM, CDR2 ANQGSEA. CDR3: CSVPPGSSYNEQFF. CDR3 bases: TGCAGCGTTCCCCCCGGGAGCTCCTACAATGAGCAGTTCTTC.

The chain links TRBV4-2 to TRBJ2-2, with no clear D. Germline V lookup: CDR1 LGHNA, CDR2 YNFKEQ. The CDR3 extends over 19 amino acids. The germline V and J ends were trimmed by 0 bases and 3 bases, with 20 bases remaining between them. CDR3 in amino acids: CASSQELGWRITDTGELFF. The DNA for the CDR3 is TGTGCCAGCAGCCAAGAATTAGGATGGCGGATCACTGACACCGGGGAGCTGTTTTTT.

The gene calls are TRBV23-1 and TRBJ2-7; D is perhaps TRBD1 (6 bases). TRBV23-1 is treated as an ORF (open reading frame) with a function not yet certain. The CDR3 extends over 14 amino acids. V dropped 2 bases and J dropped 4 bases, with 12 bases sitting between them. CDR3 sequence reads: CASSQGTQSYEQYF. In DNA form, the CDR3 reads TGCGCCAGCAGTCAAGGGACACAGAGTTACGAGCAGTACTTC.

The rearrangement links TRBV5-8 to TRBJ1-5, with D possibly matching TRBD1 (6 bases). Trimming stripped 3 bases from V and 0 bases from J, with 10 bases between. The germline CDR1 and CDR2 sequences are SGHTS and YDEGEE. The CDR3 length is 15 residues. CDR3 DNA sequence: TGTGCCAGCAGCTGGGGGGACACTAGCAATCAGCCCCAGCATTTT. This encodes CASSWGDTSNQPQHF.

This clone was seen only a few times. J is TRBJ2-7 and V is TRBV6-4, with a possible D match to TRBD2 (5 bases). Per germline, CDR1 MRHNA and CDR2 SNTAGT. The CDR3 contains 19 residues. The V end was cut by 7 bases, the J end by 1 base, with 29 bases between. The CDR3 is CASTRHEADYVRVSYEQYF. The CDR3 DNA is TGTGCCAGCACCCGACACGAGGCAGACTATGTTCGCGTATCCTACGAGCAGTACTTC.

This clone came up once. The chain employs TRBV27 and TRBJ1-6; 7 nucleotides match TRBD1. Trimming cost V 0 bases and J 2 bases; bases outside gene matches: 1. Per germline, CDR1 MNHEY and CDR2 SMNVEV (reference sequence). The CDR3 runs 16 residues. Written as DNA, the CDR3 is TGTGCCAGCAGTTTATCTGGGACAGCCTATAATTCACCCCTCCACTTT. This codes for CASSLSGTAYNSPLHF.

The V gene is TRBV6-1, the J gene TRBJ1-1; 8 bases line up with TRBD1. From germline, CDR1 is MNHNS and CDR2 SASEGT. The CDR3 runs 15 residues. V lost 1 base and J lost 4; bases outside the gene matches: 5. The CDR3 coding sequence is TGTGCCAGCAGTGAAGGGACAGGGTGGGGCACTGAAGCTTTCTTT. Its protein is CASSEGTGWGTEAFF.